This T cell receptor (beta chain) was retrieved from a study of shared T cell receptors in the human thymus. Measured with immunoSEQ multiplex PCR; TCRdb has only the in-frame clones, and not every one. The sample lists about 730,000 clones; 70% to 90% were seen once. Germline V gene lookup returns CDR1 LNHDA and CDR2 SQIVND (reference sequence). The CDR3 runs 15 residues. The J segment lost 4 bases and the V segment lost 5 bases, leaving 10 bases of the junction unmatched. These data were likewise used in another study, on human thymus T cells. From that report: Donor material was obtained from healthy Finnish infants undergoing corrective surgery for congenital heart defects. Corrective cardiac operations yielded the resected thymus tissue. In thymic and blood repertoires alike, V and J usage looked biased. What related research reported was that thymic repertoires overlapped highly among unrelated individuals.

This chain uses TRBV19 with TRBJ1-1, with TRBD1 identical over 7 bases. The sequenced sample was thymocytes. This sequence was found in a girl less than two years old with a congenital heart defect. The CDR3 spells CASSPETGPGTEAFF. CDR3 coding DNA: TGTGCCAGTAGTCCCGAGACAGGGCCGGGCACTGAAGCTTTCTTT.